The rows below give T cell receptor beta chains drawn from one sample of a study of shared clonotypes between healthy human individuals. Produced via immunoSEQ multiplex PCR; TCRdb's table is partial and in-frame only. The profile covers around 510,000 clones, with around 77% appearing a single time and more than 10% taken by the ten largest. The sample was PBMCs. All receptors derive from a woman in her thirties or forties in good health. Some clones in this sample may be carry-over from other donors' samples. The CDR3 runs from the conserved cysteine through the conserved F or W. The D gene is left open where the match is weak. Rows may omit the clone size; those that give it use once, few, many or a size class.

v_gene	abundance	d_gene	j_gene	CDR3aa	CDR3nt
TRBV27	NA	NA	TRBJ2-3	CASFSPRGGRRGTQYF	TGTGCCAGCTTCAGCCCTAGGGGGGGGCGCCGGGGGACGCAGTATTTT
TRBV7-2	NA	NA	TRBJ2-7	CASSESGTPYEQYF	TGTGCCAGCAGCGAGTCCGGGACACCCTACGAGCAGTACTTC
TRBV9	NA	NA	TRBJ1-2	CASSVAGANYGYTF	TGTGCCAGCAGCGTGGCAGGAGCTAACTATGGCTACACCTTC
TRBV7-9	NA	NA	TRBJ2-7	CASSFGLSYEQYF	TGTGCCAGCAGCTTCGGACTCTCCTACGAGCAGTACTTC
TRBV6-1	NA	NA	TRBJ2-2	CASRDTNTGELFF	TGTGCCAGCCGGGACACAAACACCGGGGAGCTGTTTTTT
TRBV5-4	many	NA	TRBJ1-2	CASSLWATRQTHGYTF	TGTGCCAGCAGCTTATGGGCAACCCGACAGACCCATGGCTACACCTTC
TRBV25-1	NA	TRBD1	TRBJ1-4	CASSAATQGASNEKLFF	TGTGCCAGCAGTGCCGCCACCCAGGGGGCCTCTAATGAAAAACTGTTTTTT
TRBV7-9	once	TRBD2	TRBJ2-7	CASSPREFASYEQYF	TGTGCCAGCAGCCCGCGGGAGTTCGCTTCCTACGAGCAGTACTTC
TRBV9	NA	NA	TRBJ1-5	CASSVGRGNQPQHF	TGTGCCAGCAGCGTAGGTAGAGGGAATCAGCCCCAGCATTTT
TRBV5-8	NA	NA	TRBJ2-2	CASSLMAGNTGELFF	TGTGCCAGCAGCTTGATGGCGGGGAACACCGGGGAGCTGTTTTTT
TRBV6-4	few	TRBD2	TRBJ2-3	CASSNEAGEWGTDTQYF	TGTGCCAGCAGTAACGAGGCGGGAGAGTGGGGCACAGATACGCAGTATTTT
TRBV4-2	few	TRBD2	TRBJ2-1	CASSQVGGDTYNEQFF	TGTGCCAGCAGCCAAGTTGGGGGGGATACCTACAATGAGCAGTTCTTC
TRBV11-2	once	NA	TRBJ2-2	CASRPLVTGRTGELFF	TGTGCCAGCAGGCCTCTGGTAACAGGGAGAACCGGGGAGCTGTTTTTT
TRBV30	NA	NA	TRBJ1-4	CAWSAGAREKLFF	TGTGCCTGGAGTGCGGGGGCCCGGGAAAAACTGTTTTTT
TRBV5-1	NA	NA	TRBJ2-5	CASSFRGEETQYF	TGCGCCAGCAGCTTTCGGGGAGAAGAGACCCAGTACTTC
TRBV7-6	NA	TRBD2	TRBJ2-7	CASSPTSGRYEQYF	TGTGCCAGCAGCCCTACTAGCGGGAGATACGAGCAGTACTTC
TRBV5-1	NA	TRBD2	TRBJ2-7	CASSLAIGRGLSYEQYF	TGCGCCAGCAGCTTGGCCATAGGTAGGGGACTATCCTACGAGCAGTACTTC
TRBV4-1	few	TRBD1	TRBJ2-7	CASSQRDRAYEQYF	TGCGCCAGCAGCCAAAGGGACAGGGCCTACGAGCAGTACTTC
TRBV6-1	NA	NA	TRBJ1-2	CASSQRGGIYGYTF	TGTGCCAGCAGCCAACGGGGAGGAATCTATGGCTACACCTTC
TRBV4-3	NA	TRBD1	TRBJ1-1	CASSHGRDSWSTEAFF	TGCGCCAGCAGCCACGGCCGGGACAGTTGGAGCACTGAAGCTTTCTTT
TRBV11-2	once	NA	TRBJ1-1	CASSKSPPGRTEAFF	TGTGCCAGCAGCAAATCTCCCCCGGGTCGGACTGAAGCTTTCTTT
TRBV28	NA	TRBD2	TRBJ2-2	CASSSPGGRTGELFF	TGTGCCAGCAGTTCACCGGGAGGGAGGACCGGGGAGCTGTTTTTT
TRBV11-1	NA	TRBD2	TRBJ2-7	CASSLSSSGDEQYF	TGTGCCAGCAGCTTATCCTCGAGCGGGGACGAGCAGTACTTC
TRBV30	once	TRBD2	TRBJ2-2	CAWTGLAGSDTGELFF	TGTGCCTGGACAGGACTAGCGGGATCGGACACCGGGGAGCTGTTTTTT
TRBV30	NA	NA	TRBJ1-2	CAWSAADLRPGYTF	TGTGCCTGGAGTGCCGCCGACCTCAGGCCGGGCTACACCTTC
TRBV11-2	NA	NA	TRBJ2-2	CAGGLELGELFF	TGTGCCGGGGGGTTAGAGCTTGGGGAGCTGTTTTTT
TRBV27	few	NA	TRBJ1-5	CASSFRGSNQPQHF	TGTGCCAGCAGTTTCAGGGGCTCCAATCAGCCCCAGCATTTT
TRBV9	NA	TRBD2	TRBJ2-2	CASSATGTSGTGELFF	TGTGCCAGCAGCGCAACCGGGACTAGCGGCACCGGGGAGCTGTTTTTT
TRBV29-1	few	NA	TRBJ1-1	CSVERDTEAFF	TGCAGCGTTGAGAGGGACACTGAAGCTTTCTTT
TRBV12-5	NA	NA	TRBJ1-1	CASGLGGYGTEAFF	TGTGCTAGTGGTTTGGGGGGATATGGCACTGAAGCTTTCTTT